The 20 T cell receptor beta chains reported below all come from one sample, sequenced in a study of beta chain features in type 1 diabetes. The entirety of the isolated RNA underwent reverse transcription, so expressed TCRB transcripts were sequenced. This table comes from immunoSEQ multiplex PCR, and its TCRdb copy is limited to in-frame clones, with some not included. Of about 290,000 clones listed, 8% are singletons. Sequencing was performed on central memory CD4+ T cells from blood. Every receptor here comes from a woman aged 18-29 years in good health.

The chain has TRBV5-1 and TRBJ2-7; weak D call: TRBD1 (6 bases). The CDR3 is 12 amino acids. Looked up from germline, CDR1 is SGHRS and CDR2 is YFSETQ. The V gene lost 0 bases and the J gene lost 5 bases, with 6 bases spanning the gap. The CDR3 loop reads CASSLGGHEQYF. For the CDR3, the DNA is TGCGCCAGCAGCTTGGGGGGGCACGAGCAGTACTTC.

Only a few counts were recorded for this clone. The CDR3, as DNA: TGTGCCAGCAGCGTAGGTTGGCGGGGGCACGGGAACACTGAAGCTTTCTTT. Translated, it gives CASSVGWRGHGNTEAFF. The V and J genes are TRBV9 and TRBJ1-1; D possibly corresponds to TRBD1 (6 bases). This CDR3 contains 17 residues. The V end was cut by 0 bases, the J end by 1 base, with 16 bases between. CDR1 is SGDLS and CDR2 is YYNGEE in the germline V gene.

This clone was found a few times. The chain has TRBV9 and TRBJ2-1; 8 bases align to TRBD2. The germline gives CDR1 SGDLS, CDR2 YYNGEE. V shed 4 bases and J 1 base; nucleotides not matched to a gene: 10. This CDR3 is built from 17 residues. CDR3 loop: CASSPGLAGRSYNEQFF. The CDR3 bases are TGTGCCAGCAGCCCAGGGCTAGCGGGCCGTTCCTACAATGAGCAGTTCTTC.

This clone was seen a handful of times. The chain links TRBV4-1 to TRBJ2-3; 14 bases fit TRBD2. With 1 base clipped from V and 7 bases from J, the junction kept 7 bases outside the gene matches. Germline CDR1 reads MGHRA; CDR2 reads YSYEKL. The CDR3 runs to 17 residues. The CDR3 protein is CASSQGGLAGGRYTQYF. As DNA, the CDR3 is TGCGCCAGCAGCCAAGGAGGACTAGCGGGAGGTCGATATACGCAGTATTTT.

This clone was found a few times. This sequence joins TRBV7-3 and TRBJ2-1; 8 nucleotides line up with TRBD2. The germline gives CDR1 SGHTA, CDR2 FQGTGA. V trimming: 4 bases; J trimming: 6 bases; junction bases outside the gene matches: 8. CDR3 length equals 15 residues. CDR3 amino acids: CASSSIAGFTNEQFF. CDR3 DNA sequence: TGTGCCAGCAGCTCTATAGCGGGATTCACCAATGAGCAGTTCTTC.

This clone was seen more than once but under ten times. The rearrangement uses TRBV7-2 and TRBJ1-5, with TRBD1 identical over 7 bases. Germline-derived CDR1 and CDR2 are SGHTA and FQGNSA. The CDR3 totals 14 residues. V lost 5 bases, J lost 9 bases, and 10 bases stayed unmatched. CDR3 loop: CASSQGTEVPPQHF. Written as DNA, the CDR3 is TGTGCCAGCAGCCAAGGGACAGAGGTTCCGCCCCAGCATTTT.

In nucleotides, the CDR3 is TGCGCCAGCAGCTTGGACCGGGATCAGCCCCAGCATTTT. Protein: CASSLDRDQPQHF. This chain links TRBV5-1 with TRBJ1-5; D call uncertain. The germline CDR1 and CDR2 sequences are SGHRS and YFSETQ. Trimming shortened V by 0 bases and J by 5 bases, and 6 bases separated the two germline ends. This CDR3 is 13 amino acids long.

The chain carries TRBV7-3 and TRBJ2-3; 7 bases align to TRBD1. V lost 2 bases and J lost 0; bases outside the gene matches: 2. Germline CDR1 and CDR2: SGHTA and FQGTGA. The CDR3 is 15 amino acids. CDR3 nucleotide sequence: TGTGCCAGCAGCTTAGGGACAGTGAGCACAGATACGCAGTATTTT. Encoded protein: CASSLGTVSTDTQYF.

This clone was detected a few times. V usage is TRBV7-3 and J usage is TRBJ2-6; D gene unclear. Germline CDR1 SGHTA, CDR2 FQGTGA. Trimming took 5 bases from V and 0 from J, leaving 5 bases between them. This CDR3 contains 14 residues. CDR3: CASSPSSGANVLTF. The DNA for the CDR3 is TGTGCCAGCAGCCCAAGCTCTGGGGCCAACGTCCTGACTTTC.

This clone showed up just a few times. The chain carries TRBV18 and TRBJ1-5; D is possibly TRBD1 (6 bases). This CDR3 is built from 17 residues. Germline CDR1 reads KGHSH; CDR2 reads LQKENI. The V end was cut by 3 bases, the J end by 5 bases, with 20 bases between. CDR3 protein: CASSPTAAGGSDQPQHF. CDR3 coding DNA: TGTGCCAGCTCACCTACGGCGGCGGGGGGCAGCGATCAGCCCCAGCATTTT.

The chain recombines TRBV19 with TRBJ2-6; D perhaps matches TRBD2 (6 bases). There are 16 residues in the CDR3. Germline assignment: CDR1 LNHDA and CDR2 SQIVND (reference sequence). The V end lost 7 bases, the J end lost 0 bases, and 13 bases lay between the germline ends. DNA for the CDR3: TGTGCCAGTAAGGAAACGGGAGACTCTGGGGCCAACGTCCTGACTTTC. Translation gives CASKETGDSGANVLTF.

The gene calls are TRBV25-1 and TRBJ1-6, with 7 bases fitting TRBD1. Germline V gene lookup returns CDR1 MGHDK and CDR2 SYGVNS. CDR3 length equals 15 residues. The V segment lost 1 base and the J segment 6 bases; nucleotides outside the gene matches: 3. The CDR3 is CASSELAGGNSPLHF. CDR3 coding DNA: TGTGCCAGCAGTGAATTGGCAGGGGGTAATTCACCCCTCCACTTT.

The chain employs TRBV29-1 and TRBJ1-1; D ambiguous. The CDR3 has 12 residues. V gave up 4 bases and J gave up 1 base, with 7 bases separating them. CDR1 is SQVTM, CDR2 ANQGSEA, per germline. This chain's CDR3 is CSVASGNTEAFF. CDR3 DNA: TGCAGCGTTGCGAGTGGGAACACTGAAGCTTTCTTT.

The V gene is TRBV19, the J gene TRBJ2-7; a weak D match, TRBD1 (6 bases). The V gene's germline CDR1 is LNHDA and CDR2 SQIVND (reference sequence). The CDR3 length is 14 residues. Between the trimmed V and J ends, which lost 6 bases and 0 bases, there was a span of 12 bases. CDR3 amino acids: CASRIRGSSYEQYF. The CDR3 DNA sequence: TGTGCCAGTAGGATCAGGGGAAGCTCCTACGAGCAGTACTTC.

The chain combines TRBV2 with TRBJ2-5; D remains ambiguous. V was pared by 7 bases and J by 2 bases, with 14 bases between. This CDR3 region has 14 residues. From germline, CDR1 is SNHLY and CDR2 FYNNEI. The CDR3 protein is CASTARARQETQYF. The CDR3 DNA follows: TGTGCCAGCACCGCAAGGGCTAGGCAAGAGACCCAGTACTTC.

The chain is built from TRBV7-2 and TRBJ2-5; perhaps D is TRBD1 or TRBD2 (5 bases each). Germline CDR1 SGHTA, CDR2 FQGNSA. CDR3 length equals 16 residues. V lost 4 bases and J 2 bases, leaving 17 bases between the germline ends. This CDR3 reads CASSSFNGASQETQYF. CDR3 DNA sequence: TGTGCCAGCAGCTCCTTTAACGGGGCCTCTCAAGAGACCCAGTACTTC.

This clone was seen only a few times. The chain links TRBV4-2 to TRBJ2-7; 8 bases line up with TRBD1. Germline assignment: CDR1 LGHNA and CDR2 YNFKEQ. V gave up 3 bases and J gave up 7 bases; unmatched junction bases: 11. The CDR3 is 15 residues long. The CDR3 sequence: CASSHPVIQGGEQYF. CDR3 nucleotide sequence: TGTGCCAGCAGCCATCCGGTCATACAGGGGGGTGAGCAGTACTTC.

This clone appeared a few times. The chain is built from TRBV25-1 and TRBJ2-1; 9 positions agree with TRBD1. The CDR3 totals 15 residues. Germline-derived CDR1 and CDR2 are MGHDK and SYGVNS. Trimming removed 1 base from V and 4 bases from J; junction bases left unmatched: 2. This chain's CDR3 is CASSESGTGYNEQFF. CDR3 DNA: TGTGCCAGCAGTGAATCGGGGACAGGGTACAATGAGCAGTTCTTC. Variable domain in full (rest from reference TRBV25-1 and TRBJ2-1): EADIYQTPRYLVIGTGKKITLECSQTMGHDKMYWYQQDPGMELHLIHYSYGVNSTEKGDLSSESTVSRIRTEHFPLTLESARPSHTSQYLCASSESGTGYNEQFFGPGTRLTVL.

This clone was found many times. The rearrangement joins TRBV13 to TRBJ2-4, with no clear D. With 1 base removed from V and 6 bases from J, the gap between germline ends came to 7 bases. The germline CDR1 and CDR2 sequences are PRHDT and FYEKMQ (reference sequence). The CDR3 is 13 amino acids. CDR3 in DNA: TGTGCCAGCAGCTTAGCCGTGGTAAACATTCAGTACTTC. It yields the protein CASSLAVVNIQYF. The complete variable domain, with remaining parts taken from reference TRBV13 and TRBJ2-4, reads AAGVIQSPRHLIKEKRETATLKCYPIPRHDTVYWYQQGPGQDPQFLISFYEKMQSDKGSIPDRFSAQQFSDYHSELNMSSLELGDSALYFCASSLAVVNIQYFGAGTRLSVL.

This chain uses TRBV29-1 with TRBJ2-3; TRBD2 aligns across 9 bases. This CDR3 comprises 14 residues. In germline, CDR1 is SQVTM, CDR2 ANQGSEA. V dropped 3 bases and J dropped 4; count of bases not matched to a gene: 5. The CDR3 sequence: CSVEIAGVSDTQYF. As DNA, the CDR3 is TGCAGCGTTGAGATAGCGGGAGTGTCAGATACGCAGTATTTT.